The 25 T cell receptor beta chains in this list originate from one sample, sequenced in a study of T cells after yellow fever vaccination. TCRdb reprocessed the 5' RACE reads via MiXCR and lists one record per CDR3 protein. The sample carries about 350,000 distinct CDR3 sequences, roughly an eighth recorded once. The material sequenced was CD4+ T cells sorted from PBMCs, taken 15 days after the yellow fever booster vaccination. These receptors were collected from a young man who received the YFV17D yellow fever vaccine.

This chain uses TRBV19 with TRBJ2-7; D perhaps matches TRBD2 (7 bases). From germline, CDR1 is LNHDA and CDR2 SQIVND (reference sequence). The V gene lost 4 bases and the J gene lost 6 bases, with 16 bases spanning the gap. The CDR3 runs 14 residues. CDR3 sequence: CASSTPGGSREQYF. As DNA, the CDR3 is TGTGCCAGTAGTACCCCGGGGGGCTCTCGCGAGCAGTACTTC.

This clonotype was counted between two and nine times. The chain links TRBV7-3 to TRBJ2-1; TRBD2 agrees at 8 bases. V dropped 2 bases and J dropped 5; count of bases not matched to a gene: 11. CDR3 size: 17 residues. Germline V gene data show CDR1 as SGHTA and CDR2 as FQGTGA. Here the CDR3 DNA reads TGTGCCAGCAGCTTACGTCACGGGACTAGTGTCGACAATGAGCAGTTCTTC. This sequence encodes CASSLRHGTSVDNEQFF.

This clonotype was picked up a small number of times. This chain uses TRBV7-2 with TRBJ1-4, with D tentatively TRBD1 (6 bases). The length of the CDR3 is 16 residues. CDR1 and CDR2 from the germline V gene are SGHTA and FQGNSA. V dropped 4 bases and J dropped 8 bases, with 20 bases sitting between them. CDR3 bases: TGTGCCAGCAGCTCACACCAGGGGTCGGCGCGAGAAAAACTGTTTTTT. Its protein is CASSSHQGSAREKLFF.

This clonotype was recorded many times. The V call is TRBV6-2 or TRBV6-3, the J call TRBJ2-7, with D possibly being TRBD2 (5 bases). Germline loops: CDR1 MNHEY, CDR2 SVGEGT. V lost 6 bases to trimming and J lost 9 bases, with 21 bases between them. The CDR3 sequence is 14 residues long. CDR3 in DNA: TGTGCCAGCAGCCTACGGACCGGACTGACGGCGCAGTACTTC. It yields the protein CASSLRTGLTAQYF.

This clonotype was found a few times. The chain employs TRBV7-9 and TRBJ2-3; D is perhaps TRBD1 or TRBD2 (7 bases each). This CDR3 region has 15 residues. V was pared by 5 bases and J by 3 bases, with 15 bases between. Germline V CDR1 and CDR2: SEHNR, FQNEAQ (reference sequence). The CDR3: CASSQGGHWTDTQYF. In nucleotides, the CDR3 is TGTGCCAGCAGCCAGGGGGGGCATTGGACAGATACGCAGTATTTT.

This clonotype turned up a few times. CDR3 region: CASSYGRYQPQHF. The CDR3 DNA reads TGTGCCAGCAGTTACGGGCGGTATCAGCCCCAGCATTTT. The rearrangement joins TRBV6-2 or TRBV6-3 to TRBJ1-5; D uncertain. The CDR3 extends over 13 amino acids. Trimming shortened V by 2 bases and J by 5 bases, and 7 bases separated the two germline ends. Germline values: CDR1 MNHEY, CDR2 SVGEGT.

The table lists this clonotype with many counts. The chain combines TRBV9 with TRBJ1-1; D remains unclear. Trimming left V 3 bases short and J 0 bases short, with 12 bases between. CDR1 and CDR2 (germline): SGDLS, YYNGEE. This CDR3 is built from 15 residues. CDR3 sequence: CASSAPGRVNTEAFF. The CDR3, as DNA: TGTGCCAGCAGCGCCCCCGGACGAGTGAACACTGAAGCTTTCTTT.

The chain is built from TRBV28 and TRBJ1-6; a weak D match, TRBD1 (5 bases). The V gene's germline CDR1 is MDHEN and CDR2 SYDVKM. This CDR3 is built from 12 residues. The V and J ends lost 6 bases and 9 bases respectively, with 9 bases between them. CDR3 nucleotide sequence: TGTGCCAGCAGGTCGGGGCTTTCACCCCTCCACTTT. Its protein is CASRSGLSPLHF.

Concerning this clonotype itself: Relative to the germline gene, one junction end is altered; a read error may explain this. CDR3 sequence (DNA): TGTGCTAGCAGCACCGGGGGAGCGGGGGGCCAGGAGACCCAGTACTTC. Protein sequence: CASSTGGAGGQETQYF. J is TRBJ2-5 and V is TRBV7-7; the match to TRBD2 covers 9 bases. There are 16 residues in the CDR3. Germline CDR1 reads SSHAT; CDR2 reads FNYEAQ (reference sequence).

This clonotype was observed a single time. DNA for the CDR3: TGTGCCACCAGCGGACCGGGACTAGCGGGGGGGGCCTACAATGAGCAGTTCTTC. It yields the protein CATSGPGLAGGAYNEQFF. The chain joins TRBV15 to TRBJ2-1, with 16 bases lining up with TRBD2. Trimming took 5 bases from V and 2 from J; bases not matched to a gene: 6. Germline CDR1 reads LNHNV; CDR2 reads YYDKDF (reference sequence). The CDR3 totals 18 residues.

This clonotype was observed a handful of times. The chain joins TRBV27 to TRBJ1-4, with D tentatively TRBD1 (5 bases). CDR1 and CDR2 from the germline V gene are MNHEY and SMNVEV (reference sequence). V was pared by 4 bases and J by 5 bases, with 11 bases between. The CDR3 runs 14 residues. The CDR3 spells CASSSWGRNEKLFF. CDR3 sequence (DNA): TGTGCCAGCAGTTCATGGGGGAGGAATGAAAAACTGTTTTTT.

DNA for the CDR3: TGTGCCAGCTCACCTTTAGCGGGGGCCAGTTCGGAGACCCAGTACTTC. Translating it yields CASSPLAGASSETQYF. This chain joins TRBV18 and TRBJ2-5, with 9 bases lining up with TRBD2. This CDR3 has 16 residues. V lost 3 bases and J lost 5; bases outside the gene matches: 10. Germline loops: CDR1 KGHSH, CDR2 LQKENI.

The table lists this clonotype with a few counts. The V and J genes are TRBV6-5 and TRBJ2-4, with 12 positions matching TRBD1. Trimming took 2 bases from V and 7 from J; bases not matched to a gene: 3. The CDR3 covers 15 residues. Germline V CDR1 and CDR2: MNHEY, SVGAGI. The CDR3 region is CASSYGGTGGNIQYF. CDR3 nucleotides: TGTGCCAGCAGTTACGGTGGGACAGGGGGCAACATTCAGTACTTC.

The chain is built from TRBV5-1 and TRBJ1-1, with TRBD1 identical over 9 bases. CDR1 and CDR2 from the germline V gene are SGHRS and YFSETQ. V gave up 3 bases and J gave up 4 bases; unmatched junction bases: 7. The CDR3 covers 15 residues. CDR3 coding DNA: TGCGCCAGCAGCTCACAGGGGGCTGTGGGCACTGAAGCTTTCTTT. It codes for CASSSQGAVGTEAFF.

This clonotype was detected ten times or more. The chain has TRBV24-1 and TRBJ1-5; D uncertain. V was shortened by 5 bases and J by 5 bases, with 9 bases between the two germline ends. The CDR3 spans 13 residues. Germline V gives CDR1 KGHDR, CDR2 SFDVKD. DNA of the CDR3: TGTGCCACCAGTGGCCAAGCCCATCAGCCCCAGCATTTT. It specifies CATSGQAHQPQHF.

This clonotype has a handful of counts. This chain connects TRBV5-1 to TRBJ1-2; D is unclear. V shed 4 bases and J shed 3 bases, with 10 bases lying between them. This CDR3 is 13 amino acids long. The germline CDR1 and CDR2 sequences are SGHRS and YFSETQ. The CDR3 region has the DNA TGCGCCAGCAGCGCCGGTAGGGACTATGGCTACACCTTC. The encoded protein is CASSAGRDYGYTF.

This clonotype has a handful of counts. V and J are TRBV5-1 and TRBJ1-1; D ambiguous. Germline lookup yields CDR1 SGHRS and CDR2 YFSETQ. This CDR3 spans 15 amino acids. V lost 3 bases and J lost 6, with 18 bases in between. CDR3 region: CASSSSPSGNPEAFF. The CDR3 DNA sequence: TGCGCCAGCAGCTCGTCCCCTAGCGGCAACCCTGAAGCTTTCTTT.

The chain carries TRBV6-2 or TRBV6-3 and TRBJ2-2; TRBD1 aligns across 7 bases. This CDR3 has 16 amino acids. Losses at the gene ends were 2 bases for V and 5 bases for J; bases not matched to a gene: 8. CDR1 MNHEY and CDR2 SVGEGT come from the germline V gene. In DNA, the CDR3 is TGTGCCAGCAGTTACCGAGGACGACAGGGAACCGGGGAGCTGTTTTTT. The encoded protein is CASSYRGRQGTGELFF.

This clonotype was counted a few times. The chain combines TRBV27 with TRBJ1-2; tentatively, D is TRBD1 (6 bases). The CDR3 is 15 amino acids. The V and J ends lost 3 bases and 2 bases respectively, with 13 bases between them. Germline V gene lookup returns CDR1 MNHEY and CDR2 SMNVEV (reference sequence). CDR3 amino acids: CASSLTGHLNYGYTF. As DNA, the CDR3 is TGTGCCAGCAGTTTGACGGGACACCTAAACTATGGCTACACCTTC.

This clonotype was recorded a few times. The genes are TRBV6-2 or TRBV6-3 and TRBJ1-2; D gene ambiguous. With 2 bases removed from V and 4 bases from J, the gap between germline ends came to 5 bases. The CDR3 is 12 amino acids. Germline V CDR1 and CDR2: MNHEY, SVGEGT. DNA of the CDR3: TGTGCCAGCAGTTACGGGGTCTATGGCTACACCTTC. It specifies CASSYGVYGYTF.

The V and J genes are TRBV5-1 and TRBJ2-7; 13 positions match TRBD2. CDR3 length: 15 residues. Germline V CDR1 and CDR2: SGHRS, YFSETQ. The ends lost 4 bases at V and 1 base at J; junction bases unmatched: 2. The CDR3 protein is CASSRGLAGSYEQYV. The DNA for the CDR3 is TGCGCCAGCAGCCGGGGACTAGCGGGGTCCTACGAGCAGTACGTC.

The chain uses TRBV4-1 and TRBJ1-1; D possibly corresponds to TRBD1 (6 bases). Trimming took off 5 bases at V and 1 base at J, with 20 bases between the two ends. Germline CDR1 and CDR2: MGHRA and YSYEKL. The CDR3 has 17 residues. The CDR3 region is CASSSRQGMGGNTEAFF. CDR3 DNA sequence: TGCGCCAGCAGCTCACGGCAGGGGATGGGGGGGAACACTGAAGCTTTCTTT.

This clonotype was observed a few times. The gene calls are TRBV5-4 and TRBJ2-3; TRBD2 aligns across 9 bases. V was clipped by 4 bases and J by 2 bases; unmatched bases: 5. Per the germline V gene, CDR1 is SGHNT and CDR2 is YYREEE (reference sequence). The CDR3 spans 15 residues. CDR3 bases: TGTGCCAGCAGCAGGATAGCGGGGGCCACAGATACGCAGTATTTT. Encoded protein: CASSRIAGATDTQYF.

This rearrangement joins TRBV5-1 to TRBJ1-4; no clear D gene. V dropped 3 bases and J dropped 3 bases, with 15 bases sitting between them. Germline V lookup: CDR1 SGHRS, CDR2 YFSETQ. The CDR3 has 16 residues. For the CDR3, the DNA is TGCGCCAGCAGCTCCGGAGGGATTAGAGCTAATGAAAAACTGTTTTTT. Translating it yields CASSSGGIRANEKLFF.

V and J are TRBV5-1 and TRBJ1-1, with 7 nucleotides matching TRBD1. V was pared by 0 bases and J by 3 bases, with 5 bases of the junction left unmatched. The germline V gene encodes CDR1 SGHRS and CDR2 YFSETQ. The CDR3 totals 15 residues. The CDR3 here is CASSLAFQGDTEAFF. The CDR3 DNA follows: TGCGCCAGCAGCTTGGCTTTTCAGGGGGACACTGAAGCTTTCTTT.